These 28 T cell receptor beta chains originate from one sample sequenced in a study of identical twins. TCRdb used MiXCR to reprocess the 5' RACE reads, holding one entry per CDR3 protein. The sample includes 260,000 or so distinct CDR3 sequences, approximately 6.8% seen only once; the top ten take more than 5%. This same sample was also part of a study on yellow fever vaccine responses in identical twins.

The sequencing input was CD8+ T cells sorted from blood. The source is a young woman in good health.

The gene calls are TRBV2 and TRBJ2-2; D is undetermined. This CDR3 is 14 amino acids long. In germline, CDR1 is SNHLY, CDR2 FYNNEI. The V and J ends lost 3 bases and 1 base respectively, with 6 bases between them. CDR3 DNA: TGTGCCAGCAGTGATTCCTGGAACACCGGGGAGCTGTTTTTT. Protein sequence: CASSDSWNTGELFF.

This clonotype was seen ten or more times. The rearrangement links TRBV12-3 or TRBV12-4 to TRBJ2-3; perhaps TRBD1 as D (5 bases). Trimming took off 4 bases at V and 2 bases at J, with 19 bases between the two ends. The length of the CDR3 is 17 residues. The CDR3 nucleotides are TGTGCCAGCAGTTCGACCAGGGTATTCCCACCCACAGATACGCAGTATTTT. Residues: CASSSTRVFPPTDTQYF.

This clonotype was counted a few times. The gene calls are TRBV5-6 and TRBJ2-1; 8 nucleotides agree with TRBD2. Germline lookup yields CDR1 SGHDT and CDR2 YYEEEE. This CDR3 contains 15 residues. J was trimmed by 2 bases and V by 4 bases; bases with no gene match: 5. CDR3 protein: CASSEGLEAYNEQFF. The CDR3 DNA reads TGTGCCAGCAGCGAGGGACTAGAGGCCTACAATGAGCAGTTCTTC.

This clonotype was seen repeatedly, ten times or more. The chain has TRBV9 and TRBJ2-2; D is unresolved. Germline CDR1 SGDLS, CDR2 YYNGEE. V lost 4 bases, J lost 2 bases, and 3 bases lay in between. CDR3 length equals 12 residues. CDR3 nucleotides: TGTGCCAGCAGCCACAACACCGGGGAGCTGTTTTTT. This sequence encodes CASSHNTGELFF.

The table lists this clonotype with a few counts. This sequence joins TRBV14 and TRBJ2-2, with 10 positions matching TRBD2. This CDR3 has 17 amino acids. V gave up 2 bases and J gave up 1 base; unmatched junction bases: 4. The V gene's germline CDR1 is SGHDN and CDR2 FVKESK. CDR3 sequence reads: CASSQWASGRNTGELFF. CDR3 in DNA: TGTGCCAGCAGCCAATGGGCTAGCGGGAGGAACACCGGGGAGCTGTTTTTT.

This clonotype was observed a handful of times. The chain carries TRBV20-1 and TRBJ2-1, with a tentative D call TRBD1 (6 bases). Germline V gene sequence: CDR1 DFQATT, CDR2 SNEGSKA (reference sequence). CDR3 size: 20 residues. The germline V and J ends were trimmed by 6 bases and 6 bases, with 36 bases remaining between them. As DNA, the CDR3 is TGCAGTGCCCACATGGAGATACAGGGCCGGCTGATCCTGACGGGCAATGAGCAGTTCTTC. It is translated as CSAHMEIQGRLILTGNEQFF.

This clonotype came up many times. V and J are TRBV20-1 and TRBJ1-1; weak D call: TRBD1 (5 bases). Between the trimmed V and J ends, which lost 1 base and 3 bases, there was a span of 9 bases. Germline V gives CDR1 DFQATT, CDR2 SNEGSKA (reference sequence). This CDR3 comprises 13 residues. The CDR3 region is CSARGRVDTEAFF. Here the CDR3 DNA reads TGCAGTGCTAGAGGCAGGGTGGACACTGAAGCTTTCTTT.

There are many counts of this clonotype. CDR3 protein: CASSQVWVGLERGADNEQFF. The CDR3 DNA reads as TGTGCCAGCAGCCAAGTTTGGGTCGGCTTGGAGCGGGGGGCGGACAATGAGCAGTTCTTC. V gene TRBV4-2 combines with J gene TRBJ2-1, with 9 bases aligning to TRBD2. Trimming removed 1 base from V and 5 bases from J; junction bases left unmatched: 18. This CDR3 is 20 amino acids long. Germline CDR1 LGHNA, CDR2 YNFKEQ.

This clonotype was observed a few times. The DNA of the CDR3 is TGTGCCAGCAGCTTAGTAGGGGGCGGCCAAGACAATGAGCAGTTCTTC. This codes for CASSLVGGGQDNEQFF. The gene calls are TRBV7-9 and TRBJ2-1; 7 nucleotides align to TRBD1. This CDR3 spans 16 amino acids. J lost 5 bases, V lost 1 base, and 8 bases had no gene match. Germline lookup yields CDR1 SEHNR and CDR2 FQNEAQ (reference sequence).

This clonotype was seen repeatedly, ten times or more. The chain is built from TRBV12-3 or TRBV12-4 and TRBJ2-3; 12 nucleotides agree with TRBD2. This CDR3 region has 14 residues. The trim removed 6 bases at V and 6 bases at J, leaving 4 bases unmatched. The CDR3 DNA reads TGTGCCAGCAGATCTAGCGGGGGGGCGGATACGCAGTATTTT. This sequence encodes CASRSSGGADTQYF.

This clonotype was seen a few times. CDR3 sequence reads: CASSLRRLAGDYEQYF. CDR3 bases: TGTGCCAGCAGCCTTCGTCGACTAGCGGGAGACTACGAGCAGTACTTC. The V and J genes are TRBV7-8 and TRBJ2-7, with 12 positions matching TRBD2. J lost 3 bases, V lost 5 bases, and 8 bases had no gene match. CDR3 length: 16 residues. Germline V CDR1 and CDR2: SGHVS, FQNEAQ.

This clonotype appeared many times. The chain combines TRBV24-1 with TRBJ2-1; tentatively, D is TRBD2 (5 bases). V was trimmed by 5 bases and J by 8 bases, leaving 15 bases between them. The germline CDR1 and CDR2 sequences are KGHDR and SFDVKD. This CDR3 is 14 amino acids long. CDR3 sequence: CATSAPGSSDEQFF. CDR3 DNA sequence: TGTGCCACCAGTGCCCCGGGGAGTTCCGATGAGCAGTTCTTC.

This clonotype showed up many times. The rearrangement uses TRBV3-1 and TRBJ2-3; no clear D gene. Germline assignment: CDR1 LGHDT and CDR2 YNNKEL (reference sequence). The V and J ends lost 0 bases and 5 bases respectively, with 3 bases between them. There are 12 residues in the CDR3. The CDR3 region is CASSQDRDTQYF. The CDR3 bases are TGTGCCAGCAGCCAAGATCGAGATACGCAGTATTTT.

The chain couples TRBV4-1 to TRBJ2-5, with 10 positions matching TRBD2. V lost 3 bases to trimming and J lost 4 bases; unmatched junction nucleotides: 11. The length of the CDR3 is 17 residues. CDR1 is MGHRA, CDR2 YSYEKL, per germline. The CDR3 reads CASSQTPRGLASETQYF. CDR3 coding DNA: TGCGCCAGCAGCCAGACTCCCCGGGGACTAGCGTCAGAGACCCAGTACTTC.

Many counts were recorded for this clonotype. This chain uses TRBV4-1 with TRBJ2-3, with 8 bases aligning to TRBD2. CDR3 size: 16 residues. Trimming removed 4 bases from V and 0 bases from J; junction bases left unmatched: 6. Germline-derived CDR1 and CDR2 are MGHRA and YSYEKL. CDR3 sequence (DNA): TGCGCCAGCAGCCTTTTAGCGGGAACTAGCACAGATACGCAGTATTTT. Translation: CASSLLAGTSTDTQYF.

This clonotype was seen repeatedly, ten times or more. This sequence joins TRBV29-1 and TRBJ2-4; possible D gene TRBD2, 5 bases. The germline V and J ends were trimmed by 7 bases and 8 bases, with 24 bases remaining between them. This CDR3 region has 15 residues. In germline, CDR1 is SQVTM, CDR2 ANQGSEA. CDR3 sequence (DNA): TGCAGCGCCCTAGGACGAGCAAAGTTCGGGGACATTCAGTACTTC. Its protein product is CSALGRAKFGDIQYF.

This clonotype came up many times. The chain joins TRBV5-5 to TRBJ2-7; D perhaps matches TRBD1 (6 bases). This CDR3 spans 14 amino acids. Germline assignment: CDR1 SGHKS and CDR2 YYEKEE (reference sequence). V was clipped by 3 bases and J by 1 base, with 11 bases between them. The CDR3 spells CASSSMTGSYEQYF. The CDR3 region has the DNA TGTGCCAGCAGCTCCATGACAGGATCCTACGAGCAGTACTTC.

Ten or more counts support this clonotype. The rearrangement uses TRBV29-1 and TRBJ1-1; D is perhaps TRBD1 (5 bases). V was shortened by 5 bases and J by 5 bases, with 18 bases between the two germline ends. CDR3 length equals 14 residues. Germline CDR1 is SQVTM and CDR2 is ANQGSEA. This CDR3 reads CSVLPGGVETEAFF. As DNA, the CDR3 is TGCAGCGTTCTACCCGGGGGGGTGGAAACTGAAGCTTTCTTT.

The CDR3 sequence is CASSSVAGEYNEQFF. The CDR3 DNA sequence: TGTGCCAGCAGTTCGGTAGCGGGGGAATACAATGAGCAGTTCTTC. The V gene is TRBV6-4, the J gene TRBJ2-1, with 9 bases identical to TRBD2. CDR3 length: 15 amino acids. V dropped 5 bases and J dropped 4; count of bases not matched to a gene: 6. Looked up from germline, CDR1 is MRHNA and CDR2 is SNTAGT.

This clonotype was detected only a few times. The rearrangement uses TRBV6-5 and TRBJ1-2, with 7 bases lining up with TRBD1. V was clipped by 4 bases and J by 6 bases; unmatched bases: 11. Germline lookup yields CDR1 MNHEY and CDR2 SVGAGI. This CDR3 region has 15 residues. CDR3 DNA: TGTGCCAGCAGTTCTTACAGGGGCGCGTCGGATGGCTACACCTTC. Its protein is CASSSYRGASDGYTF.

This clonotype appeared many times. The rearrangement uses TRBV20-1 and TRBJ2-7; D possibly corresponds to TRBD2 (6 bases). The CDR3 has 13 residues. In germline, CDR1 is DFQATT, CDR2 SNEGSKA (reference sequence). V lost 2 bases and J lost 4, with 12 bases in between. CDR3 region: CSARSGTQYEQYF. CDR3 nucleotide sequence: TGCAGTGCTAGATCCGGGACTCAGTACGAGCAGTACTTC.

This clonotype has more than one count but fewer than ten. The V gene is TRBV14, the J gene TRBJ2-7; 8 nucleotides align to TRBD1. Germline V lookup: CDR1 SGHDN, CDR2 FVKESK. V lost 8 bases, J lost 4 bases, and 10 bases stayed unmatched. The CDR3 is made up of 14 amino acids. CDR3 sequence: CASPGRGLLYEQYV. In DNA form, the CDR3 reads TGTGCCAGCCCAGGCAGGGGGCTGTTGTACGAGCAGTACGTC.

This clonotype appeared many times. The chain has TRBV29-1 and TRBJ2-3, with 9 bases that match TRBD1. CDR3 size: 15 residues. J was trimmed by 4 bases and V by 7 bases; bases with no gene match: 12. Germline V gene lookup returns CDR1 SQVTM and CDR2 ANQGSEA. CDR3 nucleotide sequence: TGCAGCGCTACAGGGGGCGCTGGGCAGGCAGATACGCAGTATTTT. The encoded protein is CSATGGAGQADTQYF.

In this sample, this clonotype turned up a few times. The V and J genes are TRBV14 and TRBJ1-1; 9 bases fit TRBD1. The J segment lost 4 bases and the V segment lost 3 bases, leaving 6 bases of the junction unmatched. CDR1 SGHDN and CDR2 FVKESK come from the germline V gene. This CDR3 has 15 residues. CDR3 bases: TGTGCCAGCAGCCAGACAGGGGGTTTAGGCACTGAAGCTTTCTTT. The encoded protein is CASSQTGGLGTEAFF.

This clonotype was observed a few times. This rearrangement joins TRBV14 to TRBJ1-2; D perhaps matches TRBD1 (5 bases). CDR1 is SGHDN, CDR2 FVKESK, per germline. This CDR3 contains 13 residues. The V end lost 4 bases, the J end lost 8 bases, and 14 bases lay between the germline ends. The CDR3 region has the DNA TGTGCCAGCAGCCCGACAGACGGAGGGGGCTACACCTTC. It yields the protein CASSPTDGGGYTF. Full variable domain (outside the CDR3, taken from reference TRBV14 and TRBJ1-2): EAGVTQFPSHSVIEKGQTVTLRCDPISGHDNLYWYRRVMGKEIKFLLHFVKESKQDESGMPNNRFLAERTGGTYSTLKVQPAELEDSGVYFCASSPTDGGGYTFGSGTRLTVV.

This clonotype was detected a few times. This rearrangement joins TRBV29-1 to TRBJ2-5; D remains unclear. CDR1 and CDR2 (germline): SQVTM, ANQGSEA. CDR3 size: 15 residues. V was cut by 3 bases and J by 6 bases, with 20 bases left in between. The CDR3 DNA sequence: TGCAGCGTTGACCCGAGAGGCCCCCGGCTCAAGACCCAGTACTTC. Its protein is CSVDPRGPRLKTQYF.

The sample holds a few counts of this clonotype. The genes are TRBV20-1 and TRBJ2-5; D may correspond to TRBD1 or TRBD2 (6 bases each). Germline V gene sequence: CDR1 DFQATT, CDR2 SNEGSKA (reference sequence). CDR3 size: 17 residues. V shed 5 bases and J shed 4 bases, with 26 bases lying between them. The CDR3 sequence is CSAEKYGRQAERETQYF. For the CDR3, the DNA is TGCAGTGCTGAGAAGTACGGGAGACAGGCTGAGCGAGAGACCCAGTACTTC.

This clonotype was seen ten or more times. The chain has TRBV20-1 and TRBJ2-7; D ambiguous. Germline V gives CDR1 DFQATT, CDR2 SNEGSKA (reference sequence). CDR3 size: 10 residues. Trimming shortened V by 6 bases and J by 5 bases, and 8 bases separated the two germline ends. The CDR3 DNA follows: TGCAGTGCCCAAGCAGACGAGCAGTACTTC. Translation: CSAQADEQYF.